This T cell receptor (beta chain) was documented in a study of blood T cell repertoires in COVID-19. Study-wide context: Sites in the United States, Italy and Spain provided acute and convalescent COVID-19 samples. PBMCs, B-cell-depleted T cells, or T cells were the source of the cDNA or gDNA that made up the material.

The CDR3 contains 15 residues. The germline gives CDR1 ENHRY, CDR2 SYGVKD. V lost 4 bases and J lost 8; bases outside the gene matches: 8. Method: immunoSEQ multiplex PCR; TCRdb's copy keeps in-frame clones and lacks some. The sample holds under 35,000 clones, approximately 91% seen once. The source of this sequence is a human donor in a cohort sampled during active COVID-19. The V gene is TRBV10-3, the J gene TRBJ1-4; 9 bases map to TRBD1. What was sequenced was peripheral blood. CDR3 coding DNA: TGTGCCATCAGTGCCACGGGACAGGGAAACGAAAAACTGTTTTTT. Translation: CAISATGQGNEKLFF.